The 29 T cell receptor beta chains reported below all come from one sample, sequenced in a study of shared clonotypes between healthy human individuals. Measured with immunoSEQ multiplex PCR; TCRdb has only the in-frame clones, and not every one. The sample has about a million clones, approximately 76% seen once. Sequencing was done on a sample of memory CD4+ T cells sorted from blood. The subset is: CD45RA-negative fraction. The source is a man aged 18 to 29 in good health.

The rearrangement links TRBV9 to TRBJ2-1; D perhaps matches TRBD1 (6 bases). Trimming took off 4 bases at V and 4 bases at J, with 18 bases between the two ends. The length of the CDR3 is 16 residues. CDR1 is SGDLS, CDR2 YYNGEE, per germline. CDR3 sequence: CASSLGGVGNYNEQFF. Here the CDR3 DNA reads TGTGCCAGCAGCTTAGGGGGAGTTGGGAATTACAATGAGCAGTTCTTC.

The V and J genes are TRBV5-1 and TRBJ2-1; the match to TRBD2 covers 10 bases. Germline V gives CDR1 SGHRS, CDR2 YFSETQ. Trimming took 4 bases from V and 4 from J; bases not matched to a gene: 5. The CDR3 sequence is 15 residues long. The CDR3 region is CASSPSGGVYNEQFF. CDR3 sequence (DNA): TGCGCCAGCAGCCCCAGCGGGGGGGTATACAATGAGCAGTTCTTC.

V usage is TRBV6-5 and J usage is TRBJ1-2, with D possibly being TRBD1 (5 bases). Germline CDR1 is MNHEY and CDR2 is SVGAGI. This CDR3 has 14 residues. The V end was cut by 7 bases, the J end by 5 bases, with 17 bases between. The CDR3 DNA follows: TGTGCCAGCACTAGAGGGCAGGGAGGATATGGCTACACCTTC. This codes for CASTRGQGGYGYTF.

CDR3 in amino acids: CASSPRTGSPSIYGYTF. The CDR3 DNA follows: TGCGCCAGCAGCCCAAGGACAGGGTCCCCTTCGATCTATGGCTACACCTTC. V and J are TRBV5-1 and TRBJ1-2, with TRBD1 matching over 8 bases. The CDR3 runs 17 residues. Germline V gene data show CDR1 as SGHRS and CDR2 as YFSETQ. V lost 4 bases and J lost 4; bases outside the gene matches: 15.

V usage is TRBV5-1 and J usage is TRBJ2-7; 7 bases map to TRBD1. J lost 4 bases, V lost 4 bases, and 14 bases had no gene match. The CDR3 totals 16 residues. The germline V gene encodes CDR1 SGHRS and CDR2 YFSETQ. In DNA, the CDR3 is TGCGCCAGCAGCCCCTCAGCAGGGGGTACGGGGTACGAGCAGTACTTC. Translation: CASSPSAGGTGYEQYF.

The V and J genes are TRBV15 and TRBJ1-1; unclear D gene. The germline V gene has CDR1 LNHNV and CDR2 YYDKDF (reference sequence). This CDR3 spans 15 amino acids. Trimming shortened V by 3 bases and J by 4 bases, and 15 bases separated the two germline ends. The CDR3 DNA follows: TGTGCCACCAGCAGGAAGGTATACGAAAGCACTGAAGCTTTCTTT. It is translated as CATSRKVYESTEAFF. The whole variable domain, remainder taken from reference TRBV15 and TRBJ1-1, is DAMVIQNPRYQVTQFGKPVTLSCSQTLNHNVMYWYQQKSSQAPKLLFHYYDKDFNNEADTPDNFQSRRPNTSFCFLDIRSPGLGDTAMYLCATSRKVYESTEAFFGQGTRLTVV.

V and J are TRBV6-1 and TRBJ1-2; 11 bases match TRBD1. V lost 6 bases and J lost 4; bases outside the gene matches: 4. From germline, CDR1 is MNHNS and CDR2 SASEGT. This CDR3 is 14 amino acids long. The CDR3 sequence is CASSGTGGVYGYTF. The CDR3 nucleotides are TGTGCCAGCAGCGGGACAGGGGGTGTCTATGGCTACACCTTC.

This clone appeared once. The CDR3 DNA follows: TGTGCCAGCAGCCCCGACAGTGAGCAGTTCTTC. Its translation is CASSPDSEQFF. The chain combines TRBV28 with TRBJ2-1; possibly TRBD1 for D (5 bases). V lost 6 bases and J lost 9, with 9 bases in between. CDR3 length: 11 amino acids. Germline V gene lookup returns CDR1 MDHEN and CDR2 SYDVKM. Full variable domain (missing parts from reference TRBV28 and TRBJ2-1): DVKVTQSSRYLVKRTGEKVFLECVQDMDHENMFWYRQDPGLGLRLIYFSYDVKMKEKGDIPEGYSVSREKKERFSLILESASTNQTSMYLCASSPDSEQFFGPGTRLTVL.

CDR3 protein: CASSLELGLVPYNEQFF. CDR3 bases: TGTGCCAGCAGCTTAGAATTGGGACTAGTCCCTTACAATGAGCAGTTCTTC. The chain has TRBV7-9 and TRBJ2-1, with 8 bases matching TRBD2. Losses at the gene ends were 1 base for V and 4 bases for J; bases not matched to a gene: 9. Per germline, CDR1 SEHNR and CDR2 FQNEAQ (reference sequence). This CDR3 contains 17 residues.

The chain uses TRBV5-6 and TRBJ2-3, with TRBD1 matching over 9 bases. CDR1 is SGHDT, CDR2 YYEEEE, per germline. J lost 3 bases, V lost 1 base, and 6 bases had no gene match. The CDR3 totals 16 residues. The CDR3 spells CASSLWGQGGTDTQYF. CDR3 bases: TGTGCCAGCAGCTTGTGGGGACAGGGAGGGACAGATACGCAGTATTTT.

Only a few counts were recorded for this clone. The rearrangement uses TRBV7-2 and TRBJ2-1, with D unclear. In germline, CDR1 is SGHTA, CDR2 FQGNSA. The ends were cut back, 3 bases at V and 4 bases at J, with 7 bases in the middle. The CDR3 runs 13 residues. The chain's CDR3 is CASSFETYNEQFF. The CDR3 region has the DNA TGTGCCAGCAGCTTTGAAACTTACAATGAGCAGTTCTTC.

This rearrangement joins TRBV5-4 to TRBJ1-1; TRBD1 agrees at 9 bases. The CDR3 length is 17 residues. V was clipped by 4 bases and J by 1 base; unmatched bases: 11. CDR1 is SGHNT, CDR2 YYREEE, per germline (reference sequence). The CDR3 DNA reads TGTGCCAGCAGCCCGACAGGGGGAACGTCGTGGAACACTGAAGCTTTCTTT. This encodes CASSPTGGTSWNTEAFF.

This clone has just one count. The V call is TRBV4-1, the J call TRBJ2-7; 10 bases agree with TRBD1. Germline V gene sequence: CDR1 MGHRA, CDR2 YSYEKL. The CDR3 is made up of 18 amino acids. V dropped 1 base and J dropped 2; count of bases not matched to a gene: 11. CDR3 loop: CASSQVDLLGQGPYEQYF. CDR3 DNA: TGCGCCAGCAGCCAAGTGGATTTGTTGGGACAGGGGCCCTACGAGCAGTACTTC.

The rearrangement links TRBV7-2 to TRBJ1-6; 11 bases line up with TRBD1. Germline CDR1 SGHTA, CDR2 FQGNSA. With 3 bases clipped from V and 6 bases from J, the junction kept 4 bases outside the gene matches. This CDR3 is 16 amino acids long. Here the CDR3 reads CASSLGQGEGNSPLHF. The DNA of the CDR3 is TGTGCCAGCAGCTTGGGACAGGGGGAAGGTAATTCACCCCTCCACTTT.

The V call is TRBV7-8, the J call TRBJ1-2; D is undetermined. This CDR3 spans 14 amino acids. V dropped 3 bases and J dropped 6 bases, with 14 bases sitting between them. Germline CDR1 is SGHVS and CDR2 is FQNEAQ. In DNA form, the CDR3 reads TGTGCCAGCAGCTTGGTGCAGGCCCGGAATGGCTACACCTTC. Its translation is CASSLVQARNGYTF.

V is TRBV6-5 and J is TRBJ2-1, with TRBD2 as a possible D gene (5 bases). Germline lookup yields CDR1 MNHEY and CDR2 SVGAGI. The CDR3 has 12 amino acids. V gave up 4 bases and J gave up 14 bases, with 15 bases separating them. The CDR3 loop is CASSSPGSQEFF. The CDR3, as DNA: TGTGCCAGCAGTTCACCTGGGAGCCAGGAGTTCTTC.

This clone was seen many times. The chain links TRBV6-5 to TRBJ2-1, with D tentatively TRBD2 (6 bases). V lost 7 bases and J 0 bases, leaving 13 bases between the germline ends. Per germline, CDR1 MNHEY and CDR2 SVGAGI. This CDR3 contains 15 residues. The CDR3 coding sequence is TGTGCCAGCATGGAGGGCCTTGGCTCCTACAATGAGCAGTTCTTC. Translating it yields CASMEGLGSYNEQFF.

The chain is built from TRBV28 and TRBJ2-5; 12 bases are a match to TRBD2. With V trimmed by 3 bases and J by 2 bases, 4 bases remained unmatched. CDR3 length: 16 amino acids. CDR1 and CDR2 (germline): MDHEN, SYDVKM. CDR3 sequence reads: CASSFWTSGDQETQYF. The CDR3 coding sequence is TGTGCCAGCAGTTTCTGGACTAGCGGGGATCAAGAGACCCAGTACTTC.

This clone came up a few times. This chain uses TRBV9 with TRBJ1-2; D is undetermined. There are 13 residues in the CDR3. Germline V gene sequence: CDR1 SGDLS, CDR2 YYNGEE. V was trimmed by 1 base and J by 5 bases, leaving 9 bases between them. The CDR3 loop is CASSVLQPYGYTF. The CDR3 region has the DNA TGTGCCAGCAGCGTACTACAACCATATGGCTACACCTTC.

The chain recombines TRBV6-4 with TRBJ2-3; 8 bases are a match to TRBD2. Trimming removed 7 bases from V and 0 bases from J; junction bases left unmatched: 9. The CDR3 totals 16 residues. Germline V gives CDR1 MRHNA, CDR2 SNTAGT. In DNA, the CDR3 is TGTGCCAGCAAGAGACGCGCGGGGGGCAGCACAGATACGCAGTATTTT. This codes for CASKRRAGGSTDTQYF.

The CDR3 reads CASRIGGSVNTEAFF. The DNA of the CDR3 is TGCGCCAGCCGGATAGGGGGTTCGGTTAACACTGAAGCTTTCTTT. The V and J genes are TRBV5-1 and TRBJ1-1; D is possibly TRBD1 (6 bases). Between the trimmed V and J ends, which lost 7 bases and 2 bases, there was a span of 18 bases. Germline V CDR1 and CDR2: SGHRS, YFSETQ. The CDR3 length is 15 residues.

To note about this clone: This specimen includes other DNA sequences encoding the same CDR3. The chain links TRBV2 to TRBJ1-1; D unresolved. Looked up from germline, CDR1 is SNHLY and CDR2 is FYNNEI. V was pared by 7 bases and J by 0 bases, with 9 bases between. The CDR3 loop spans 13 amino acids. The CDR3 reads CASNREMNTEAFF. CDR3 DNA sequence: TGTGCCAGCAATCGGGAAATGAACACTGAAGCTTTCTTT.

The sample holds a few counts of this clone. V usage is TRBV19 and J usage is TRBJ1-3, with 9 nucleotides matching TRBD1. The trim removed 6 bases at V and 0 bases at J, leaving 6 bases unmatched. CDR1 is LNHDA, CDR2 SQIVND, per germline (reference sequence). CDR3 length: 16 residues. The CDR3 loop is CASRPGQGSSGNTIYF. CDR3 nucleotide sequence: TGTGCCAGTAGGCCCGGACAGGGGAGCTCTGGAAACACCATATATTTT.

This chain connects TRBV30 to TRBJ1-1; 7 bases map to TRBD1. CDR3 length: 15 amino acids. V dropped 2 bases and J dropped 5; count of bases not matched to a gene: 11. Germline V lookup: CDR1 GTSNPN, CDR2 SVGIG (reference sequence). Written as DNA, the CDR3 is TGTGCCTGGAGTACCGCCCGACAGGGCTTAACTGAAGCTTTCTTT. Its protein product is CAWSTARQGLTEAFF.

V usage is TRBV10-3 and J usage is TRBJ2-7; weak D call: TRBD1 (5 bases). The CDR3 has 12 residues. Germline V gives CDR1 ENHRY, CDR2 SYGVKD. V lost 10 bases to trimming and J lost 2 bases, with 12 bases between them. The CDR3 sequence: CATKAGTYEQYF. The CDR3, as DNA: TGTGCCACCAAGGCAGGGACCTACGAGCAGTACTTC.

In its sample, this clone was seen a few times. The gene calls are TRBV15 and TRBJ2-7; maybe TRBD2 (5 bases). Germline V gene sequence: CDR1 LNHNV, CDR2 YYDKDF (reference sequence). Trimming removed 0 bases from V and 7 bases from J, with 10 bases in between. The CDR3 contains 13 residues. In DNA, the CDR3 is TGTGCCACCAGCAGAGAGGTTGCGGGTGAGCAGTACTTC. The encoded protein is CATSREVAGEQYF. The full variable domain, completed using reference TRBV15 and TRBJ2-7, is DAMVIQNPRYQVTQFGKPVTLSCSQTLNHNVMYWYQQKSSQAPKLLFHYYDKDFNNEADTPDNFQSRRPNTSFCFLDIRSPGLGDTAMYLCATSREVAGEQYFGPGTRLTVT.

This sequence joins TRBV7-3 and TRBJ2-1; TRBD2 matches 11 bases. V was pared by 2 bases and J by 0 bases, with 9 bases of the junction left unmatched. CDR1 SGHTA and CDR2 FQGTGA come from the germline V gene. This CDR3 is 19 amino acids long. CDR3 DNA: TGTGCCAGCAGCTTAGTTAGGACCACTAGCGGGAGCTCCTACAATGAGCAGTTCTTC. Its translation: CASSLVRTTSGSSYNEQFF.

The genes are TRBV27 and TRBJ2-7; TRBD1 matches 9 bases. V lost 6 bases and J lost 4; bases outside the gene matches: 4. The CDR3 loop spans 13 amino acids. CDR1 is MNHEY and CDR2 is SMNVEV in the germline V gene (reference sequence). CDR3: CASSWDREYEQYF. In nucleotides, the CDR3 is TGTGCCAGCAGCTGGGACAGGGAATACGAGCAGTACTTC.

The V gene is TRBV30, the J gene TRBJ1-1; possibly TRBD1 for D (6 bases). Per the germline V gene, CDR1 is GTSNPN and CDR2 is SVGIG (reference sequence). V was cut by 2 bases and J by 1 base, with 8 bases left in between. The CDR3 is made up of 13 amino acids. The CDR3 nucleotides read TGTGCCTGGAGTATGGACAGGAACACTGAAGCTTTCTTT. It encodes CAWSMDRNTEAFF.